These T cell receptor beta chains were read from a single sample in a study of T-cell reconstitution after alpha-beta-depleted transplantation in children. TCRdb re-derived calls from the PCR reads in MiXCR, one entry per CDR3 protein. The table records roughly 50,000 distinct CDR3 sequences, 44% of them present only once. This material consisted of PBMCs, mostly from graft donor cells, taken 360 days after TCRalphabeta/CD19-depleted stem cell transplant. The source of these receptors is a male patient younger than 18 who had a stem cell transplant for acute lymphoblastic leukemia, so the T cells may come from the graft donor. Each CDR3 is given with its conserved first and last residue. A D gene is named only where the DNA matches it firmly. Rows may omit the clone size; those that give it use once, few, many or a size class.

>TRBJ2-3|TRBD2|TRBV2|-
CASSETLERESTDTQYF
TGTGCCAGCAGTGAGACGCTGGAGCGGGAGAGCACAGATACGCAGTATTTT
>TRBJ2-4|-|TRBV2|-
CASSDGALAKNIQYF
TGTGCCAGCAGTGATGGAGCACTAGCCAAAAACATTCAGTACTTC
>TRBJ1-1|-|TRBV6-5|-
CASSRDVTEAFF
TGTGCCAGCAGTAGGGACGTAACTGAAGCTTTCTTT
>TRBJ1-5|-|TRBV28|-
CASTNQGSGNQPQHF
TGTGCCAGCACAAACCAGGGTAGCGGCAATCAGCCCCAGCATTTT
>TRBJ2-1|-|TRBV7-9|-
CASSFTESSYNEQFF
TGTGCCAGCAGCTTTACAGAGAGCTCCTACAATGAGCAGTTCTTC
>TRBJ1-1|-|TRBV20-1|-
CSASKAGNTEAFF
TGCAGTGCTAGTAAGGCGGGGAACACTGAAGCTTTCTTT
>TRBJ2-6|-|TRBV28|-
CASSLRKISGSLSGANVLTF
TGTGCCAGCAGTTTAAGAAAAATTTCAGGGTCTCTTTCTGGGGCCAACGTCCTGACTTTC
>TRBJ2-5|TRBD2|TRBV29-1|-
CSVELGGQETQYF
TGCAGCGTTGAGTTGGGGGGGCAAGAGACCCAGTACTTC
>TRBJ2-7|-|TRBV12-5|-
CASGFGGPCYEQYF
TGTGCTAGTGGTTTTGGAGGGCCTTGCTACGAGCAGTACTTC
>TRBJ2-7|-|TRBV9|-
CASSVNRAPPDEQYF
TGTGCCAGCAGCGTGAACAGGGCCCCACCTGACGAGCAGTACTTC
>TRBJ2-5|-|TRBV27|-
CASSLCRETQYF
TGTGCCAGCAGTTTATGCCGGGAGACCCAGTACTTC
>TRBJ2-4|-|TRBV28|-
CASSLPSLAKNIQYF
TGTGCCAGCAGTTTACCGTCTTTAGCCAAAAACATTCAGTACTTC
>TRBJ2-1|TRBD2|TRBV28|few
CASSSGRAYNEQFF
TGTGCCAGCAGTTCTGGGAGGGCCTACAATGAGCAGTTCTTC
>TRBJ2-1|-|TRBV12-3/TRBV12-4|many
CASSLGYNEQFF
TGTGCCAGCAGTTTGGGCTACAATGAGCAGTTCTTC
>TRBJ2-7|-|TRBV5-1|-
CASSSPGDRASYEQYF
TGCGCCAGCAGCTCGCCCGGGGACCGAGCTAGCTACGAGCAGTACTTC
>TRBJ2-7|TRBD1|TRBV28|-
CASSAGTGSHEQYF
TGTGCCAGCAGTGCCGGGACAGGCTCCCACGAGCAGTACTTC
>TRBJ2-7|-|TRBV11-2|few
CASSFGTPYEQYF
TGTGCCAGCAGCTTCGGGACCCCCTACGAGCAGTACTTC
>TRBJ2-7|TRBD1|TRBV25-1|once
CASSEWAGGYEQYF
TGTGCCAGCAGTGAATGGGCAGGGGGCTACGAGCAGTACTTC
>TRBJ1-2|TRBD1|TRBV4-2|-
CASSQDGPKTGTFFYGYTF
TGTGCCAGCAGCCAAGATGGTCCGAAGACAGGGACCTTTTTCTATGGCTACACCTTC